Listed below are T cell receptor beta chains from one sample, sequenced in a study of molecular identifiers for immune sequencing clone quantification. In TCRdb, the PCR reads were re-called with MiXCR into one record per CDR3 protein. Among 7,500 to 9,500 distinct CDR3 sequences listed, around 15% were seen once. The sample was naive CD8+ T cells from blood, with Jurkat cell RNA spiked in. The receptors were sampled from a human donor in good health. Some libraries in this study had Jurkat cell RNA spiked in. CDR3s include the opening cysteine and the closing phenylalanine or tryptophan. The D gene is left open where the match is weak. A row's size may be missing; if present it is once, few, many or a size class.

DNA,CDR3,size,V,D,J
TGTGCCAGCAGCGACCCGATACAGGGGATTTCCTACGAGCAGTACTTC,CASSDPIQGISYEQYF,many,TRBV7-8,TRBD1,TRBJ2-7
TGTGCCATCAGTGACCCTTCGACACTAGCGGGGTACTACGAGCAGTACTTC,CAISDPSTLAGYYEQYF,medium-sized,TRBV10-3,TRBD2,TRBJ2-7
TGCAGCGTTGAAGTATGGCGGGAAAACTATGGCTACACCTTC,CSVEVWRENYGYTF,many,TRBV29-1,-,TRBJ1-2
TGCGCCAGCAGCCAAGATTCGGTTACCTACGAGCAGTACTTC,CASSQDSVTYEQYF,-,TRBV4-3,-,TRBJ2-7
TGTGCCACCAGGAGGGACAGAGAGCAGTTCTTC,CATRRDREQFF,many,TRBV24-1,TRBD1,TRBJ2-1
TGTGCCAGCAGCCTTTCCAGTGTCTACGAGCAGTACTTC,CASSLSSVYEQYF,medium-sized,TRBV28,-,TRBJ2-7
TGTGCCAGTCTTGGGACAGGCCGCTATGGCTACACCTTC,CASLGTGRYGYTF,many,TRBV12-3/TRBV12-4,TRBD1,TRBJ1-2
TGTGCCAGCAGTTTATCAGGACAGGGGGTCGGGATCGGGGAGCTGTTTTTT,CASSLSGQGVGIGELFF,medium-sized,TRBV27,TRBD1,TRBJ2-2
TGTGCCAGCAGTTTTAATCCTTCAGGGACCGAGCAGTTCTTC,CASSFNPSGTEQFF,many,TRBV7-6,-,TRBJ2-1
TGTGCCAGCAGCCAAGAAGGGTCCAGGGGGGATGGCTACACCTTC,CASSQEGSRGDGYTF,many,TRBV3-1,TRBD1,TRBJ1-2
TGCAGTGCTAGAGATTCCCCTAGCGGGAGTCGGTACGAGCAGTACTTC,CSARDSPSGSRYEQYF,medium-sized,TRBV20-1,TRBD2,TRBJ2-7
TGCGCCAGCAGTCGGGGACCGACGCTAGCCAAAAACGTTCAGTACTTC,CASSRGPTLAKNVQYF,many,TRBV23-1,-,TRBJ2-4
TGTGCCAGCTCACCACCGGGACTTCTGGCAGGCTCAGGTGGGGCCAACGTCCTGACTTTC,CASSPPGLLAGSGGANVLTF,many,TRBV18,-,TRBJ2-6
TGTGCCAGCAGTTTAAACGCGGGGCCCTACGAGCAGTACTTC,CASSLNAGPYEQYF,medium-sized,TRBV27,-,TRBJ2-7
TGTGCCAGCAGCGTAGACAGCGGCTGGGGTCTAGCCAAAAACATTCAGTACTTC,CASSVDSGWGLAKNIQYF,medium-sized,TRBV2,-,TRBJ2-4
TGCAGTGCTAGAGGACAGAACCTCTACGAGCAGTACTTC,CSARGQNLYEQYF,medium-sized,TRBV20-1,-,TRBJ2-7
TGTGCCAGCAGCTGGGGAAGGTGGTTAGAAGCAGATACGCAGTATTTT,CASSWGRWLEADTQYF,many,TRBV11-2,-,TRBJ2-3
TGTGCCAGCAGGCCGCTGACAGGGGGTGAGCAGTTCTTC,CASRPLTGGEQFF,many,TRBV12-3/TRBV12-4,TRBD1,TRBJ2-1
TGTGCCAGCAGTTCATATGCCTCCGGGGCTGAAGCTTTCTTT,CASSSYASGAEAFF,-,TRBV27,-,TRBJ1-1
TGTGCCAGCAGCCCCCGCCACCGGGACAGGGCCACCGGGGAGCTGTTTTTT,CASSPRHRDRATGELFF,medium-sized,TRBV7-9,TRBD1,TRBJ2-2
TGTGCCAGTAGTATCGGACAGGGGCCTAGCACAGATACGCAGTATTTT,CASSIGQGPSTDTQYF,medium-sized,TRBV19,TRBD1,TRBJ2-3
TGTGCCAGCAGCTTAGCTTTGTCGGCACTCAAGAAAAAGGATGGCTACACCTTC,CASSLALSALKKKDGYTF,few,TRBV7-9,-,TRBJ1-2
TGTGCCAGCAAACCCGAGACAGACGTATCGGCAGATACGCAGTATTTT,CASKPETDVSADTQYF,medium-sized,TRBV12-3/TRBV12-4,-,TRBJ2-3
TGTGCCACCAGGGAGCGGGAGGTCGGCAATGAGCAGTTCTTC,CATREREVGNEQFF,-,TRBV24-1,TRBD2,TRBJ2-1
TGTGCCAGCAGCGCTCCAATAGTGGGGTCCTACAATGAGCAGTTCTTC,CASSAPIVGSYNEQFF,many,TRBV5-5,-,TRBJ2-1
TGCGCCAGCAGCCTACAAGACAGGCGGACAGATACGCAGTATTTT,CASSLQDRRTDTQYF,medium-sized,TRBV4-3,-,TRBJ2-3
TGTGCCAGCAGCCTAGGAAATCAGCCCCAGCATTTT,CASSLGNQPQHF,medium-sized,TRBV7-9,-,TRBJ1-5
TGTGCCAGCAGCTTGGACGGACTCCGACAAGAGACCCAGTACTTC,CASSLDGLRQETQYF,many,TRBV5-6,-,TRBJ2-5
TGTGCCAGCAGCTTGGTGGGGCAGAACACTGAAGCTTTCTTT,CASSLVGQNTEAFF,few,TRBV5-4,-,TRBJ1-1
TGTGCCAGCGGCCGGGACACCTTAATTAGCACAGATACGCAGTATTTT,CASGRDTLISTDTQYF,medium-sized,TRBV5-6,-,TRBJ2-3
TGTGCCAGCAGTTTTCGGGCCAGCTACGAGCAGTACTTC,CASSFRASYEQYF,many,TRBV27,-,TRBJ2-7
TGTGCCTGGGATCACAGAGGGGGTCCCACAGATACGCAGTATTTT,CAWDHRGGPTDTQYF,medium-sized,TRBV30,-,TRBJ2-3
TGTGCCACCAGCCCAGGGGGGGTAGGAAACATTCAGTACTTC,CATSPGGVGNIQYF,-,TRBV15,-,TRBJ2-4
TGTGCCAGCAGTTTCTCTGGGAGGGCGGCAAACACTCAGTACTTC,CASSFSGRAANTQYF,-,TRBV28,TRBD2,TRBJ2-4
TGTGCCAGCAGCGCGACAGGGGGTTCGGAGACCCAGTACTTC,CASSATGGSETQYF,medium-sized,TRBV9,TRBD1,TRBJ2-5
TGTGCCAGCAGCTCGATAACAGATACGCAGTGCTTT,CASSSITDTQCF,-,TRBV5-6,-,TRBJ2-3